A single sample gave rise to the 9 T cell receptor beta chains below, sequenced in a study of graft-versus-host responses after intestinal transplantation. Sequenced by immunoSEQ multiplex PCR; TCRdb stores in-frame clones only, minus some. This table has roughly 90,000 clones, roughly nine tenths appearing once. Antigens of these TCRs are unknown. The input for sequencing was unstimulated CD4+ T cells sorted from spleen or lymph node cells, taken before transplant. These receptors all stem from a human donor who was the organ donor for an intestinal transplant.

The chain has TRBV5-1 and TRBJ1-4; D is unclear. The CDR3 length is 15 residues. Per germline, CDR1 SGHRS and CDR2 YFSETQ. V lost 0 bases to trimming and J lost 0 bases, with 6 bases between them. This chain's CDR3 is CASSLGSATNEKLFF. The CDR3 DNA sequence: TGCGCCAGCAGCTTGGGGAGTGCAACTAATGAAAAACTGTTTTTT. Combining the CDR3 with reference TRBV5-1 and TRBJ1-4 gives the whole variable domain KAGVTQTPRYLIKTRGQQVTLSCSPISGHRSVSWYQQTPGQGLQFLFEYFSETQRNKGNFPGRFSGRQFSNSRSEMNVSTLELGDSALYLCASSLGSATNEKLFFGSGTQLSVL.

This clone was seen just once. The rearrangement links TRBV6-1 to TRBJ1-4; D remains unclear. The CDR3 sequence is 14 residues long. CDR1 and CDR2 (germline): MNHNS, SASEGT. V lost 2 bases, J lost 7 bases, and 11 bases lay in between. The CDR3 reads CASSEISASEKLFF. CDR3 nucleotides: TGTGCCAGCAGTGAAATTTCAGCGAGTGAAAAACTGTTTTTT.

The chain recombines TRBV18 with TRBJ1-2; TRBD1 might be the D (6 bases). Between the trimmed V and J ends, which lost 3 bases and 10 bases, there was a span of 21 bases. Germline V gene lookup returns CDR1 KGHSH and CDR2 LQKENI. The CDR3 consists of 15 residues. The CDR3 DNA sequence: TGTGCCAGCTCACCTGTGCAGGGGATAAAAATTGTCTACACCTTC. Encoded protein: CASSPVQGIKIVYTF.

The V and J genes are TRBV28 and TRBJ2-1, with a weak D call TRBD2 (6 bases). Between the trimmed V and J ends, which lost 5 bases and 2 bases, there was a span of 16 bases. The CDR3 is made up of 16 amino acids. Germline values: CDR1 MDHEN, CDR2 SYDVKM. The CDR3 coding sequence is TGTGCCAGCAGTATGATGAGCGGGCTGGCCTACAATGAGCAGTTCTTC. Its translation is CASSMMSGLAYNEQFF.

The rearrangement uses TRBV11-3 and TRBJ2-7, with 8 bases matching TRBD1. Per the germline V gene, CDR1 is SGHNT and CDR2 is YENEEA. The CDR3 has 16 amino acids. Trimming took 0 bases from V and 3 from J; bases not matched to a gene: 7. The CDR3 nucleotides are TGTGCCAGCAGCTTAGATGGAACAGGGGGTATCTACGAGCAGTACTTC. It translates to CASSLDGTGGIYEQYF.

This chain joins TRBV27 and TRBJ1-2; 7 nucleotides align to TRBD1. V lost 6 bases, J lost 8 bases, and 9 bases stayed unmatched. The CDR3 has 13 amino acids. CDR1 and CDR2 from the germline V gene are MNHEY and SMNVEV (reference sequence). The CDR3 reads CASRERGRQGYTF. Here the CDR3 DNA reads TGTGCCAGCAGGGAGAGGGGGCGACAAGGCTACACCTTC.

The chain joins TRBV5-6 to TRBJ2-3, with a possible D match to TRBD2 (6 bases). CDR3 length: 16 residues. CDR1 is SGHDT, CDR2 YYEEEE, per germline. Trimming cost V 0 bases and J 1 base, with 12 bases left between them. Here the CDR3 reads CASSLEWRGRTDTQYF. The CDR3 DNA reads TGTGCCAGCAGCTTGGAGTGGCGGGGCCGCACAGATACGCAGTATTTT.

This clone was counted a few times. The chain links TRBV29-1 to TRBJ1-2; 7 bases match TRBD1. From germline, CDR1 is SQVTM and CDR2 ANQGSEA. J gave up 0 bases and V 7 bases, and 5 bases lay outside the gene matches. The CDR3 length is 13 residues. The CDR3 sequence: CSAGDRTNYGYTF. CDR3 DNA: TGCAGCGCTGGGGACAGAACTAACTATGGCTACACCTTC.

The V call is TRBV15, the J call TRBJ2-7; D remains ambiguous. This CDR3 has 12 residues. The germline CDR1 and CDR2 sequences are LNHNV and YYDKDF (reference sequence). V lost 4 bases to trimming and J lost 6 bases, with 10 bases between them. CDR3 nucleotide sequence: TGTGCCACCAGCACCAGAAACAGCGAGCAGTACTTC. Translation gives CATSTRNSEQYF.